This T cell receptor beta chain was sequenced during a study of T cells in Graves' hyperthyroidism and ophthalmopathy. Germline CDR1 reads SGHRS; CDR2 reads YFSETQ. V was clipped by 0 bases and J by 2 bases, with 7 bases between them. This CDR3 has 14 residues. This clonotype was seen a few times. The source material, RNA transcripts, was used to amplify TCR beta CDR3 regions. Using the HTBI primer set, a first-round RT-PCR was run on the TCR CDR3. TCRdb reanalysed the multiplex PCR reads using MiXCR and keeps one entry per CDR3 protein. This table holds roughly 300,000 distinct CDR3 sequences, about 20% found once.

The chain recombines TRBV5-1 with TRBJ2-3; D is undetermined. The receptor was derived from a woman aged 50 to 60 with Graves' hyperthyroidism. The sample consisted of blood. The CDR3 region is CASSLGHNTDTQYF. CDR3 DNA sequence: TGCGCCAGCAGCTTGGGTCACAACACAGATACGCAGTATTTT.